This is a list of T cell receptor beta chains from one sample in a study of T cell responses to AZD1222 COVID-19 vaccine. Only in-frame clones appear in the TCRdb table, and some are missing; sequencing was by immunoSEQ multiplex PCR. The repertoire includes about 76,000 clones, over 65% of them detected once, and about 26% sits in the top ten. Material: peripheral blood, obtained 28 days after the second dose of the MenACWY control vaccine. These receptors originate from an adult who received the MenACWY meningococcal vaccine as a control. Both conserved end residues are part of each CDR3. The D gene is left open where the match is weak. Some rows have no size entry. The others give once, few or many, or a class for an expanded clone.

TRBV2	TRBJ2-3	.	.	CASSESQGRDTQYF	TGTGCCAGCAGTGAAAGCCAGGGGCGAGATACGCAGTATTTT
TRBV7-3	TRBJ2-3	.	TRBD2	CASSPGRADTQYF	TGTGCCAGCAGCCCCGGGAGGGCGGATACGCAGTATTTT
TRBV10-3	TRBJ1-2	.	.	CAISELDAGEVSNYGYTF	TGTGCCATCAGTGAGTTAGACGCAGGGGAAGTTAGTAACTATGGCTACACCTTC
TRBV30	TRBJ2-7	.	TRBD2	CAWSATSGIYEQYF	TGTGCCTGGAGTGCGACTAGCGGGATTTATGAGCAGTACTTC
TRBV9	TRBJ2-5	.	.	CASSVKGNRVAETQYF	TGTGCCAGCAGCGTAAAGGGGAACAGGGTGGCGGAGACCCAGTACTTC
TRBV29-1	TRBJ1-1	.	.	CSVAHTGGTEAFF	TGCAGCGTTGCACACACAGGTGGCACTGAAGCTTTCTTT
TRBV2	TRBJ2-7	.	.	CASSRGTVYEQYF	TGTGCCAGCAGTCGGGGGACTGTCTACGAGCAGTACTTC
TRBV13	TRBJ1-4	.	TRBD1	CASSRGQTNEKLFF	TGTGCCAGCAGCCGGGGACAGACTAATGAAAAACTGTTTTTT
TRBV27	TRBJ1-2	.	TRBD1	CASSPRPGQGNDGYTF	TGTGCCAGCAGTCCCCGCCCGGGACAGGGGAACGATGGCTACACCTTC
TRBV2	TRBJ1-6	.	.	CASSEETRGSSPLHF	TGTGCCAGCAGTGAAGAGACAAGGGGCAGCTCACCCCTCCACTTT
TRBV12-5	TRBJ2-1	.	.	CASGPGNEQFF	TGTGCTAGTGGCCCGGGGAATGAGCAGTTCTTC
TRBV6-5	TRBJ2-5	.	.	CASSYNRLRKETQYF	TGTGCCAGCAGTTACAATCGCTTACGTAAAGAGACCCAGTACTTC
TRBV2	TRBJ2-7	medium-sized	.	CASSEVGGYPYEQYF	TGTGCCAGCAGTGAGGTGGGGGGCTACCCCTACGAGCAGTACTTC
TRBV19	TRBJ1-1	.	.	CASSIKALGTEAFF	TGTGCCAGTAGTATAAAGGCCTTGGGCACTGAAGCTTTCTTT
TRBV5-1	TRBJ2-3	.	.	CASSLDRTSTDTQYF	TGCGCCAGCAGCTTGGACAGAACTAGCACAGATACGCAGTATTTT
TRBV7-2	TRBJ1-1	.	.	CASRQNTEAFF	TGTGCCAGCAGACAGAACACTGAAGCTTTCTTT
TRBV5-1	TRBJ1-4	.	.	CASSWGRIATNEKLFF	TGCGCCAGCAGCTGGGGACGGATAGCAACTAATGAAAAACTGTTTTTT
TRBV19	TRBJ2-7	few	.	CASSMIGQSNEQYF	TGTGCCAGTAGTATGATCGGACAGTCCAACGAGCAGTACTTC
TRBV3-1/TRBV3-2	TRBJ2-2	.	.	CASSQDRGSANTGELFF	TGTGCCAGCAGCCAAGATAGAGGCAGCGCGAACACCGGGGAGCTGTTTTTT
TRBV11-2	TRBJ2-2	.	.	CASTQTRVAGELFF	TGTGCCAGCACGCAGACTAGGGTCGCCGGGGAGCTGTTTTTT
TRBV19	TRBJ1-1	.	.	CASSIQRNTEAFF	TGTGCCAGTAGTATCCAACGGAACACTGAAGCTTTCTTT
TRBV6-2/TRBV6-3	TRBJ2-5	.	.	CASSNRPGTQYF	TGTGCCAGCAGTAACCGGCCGGGGACCCAGTACTTC
TRBV6-2/TRBV6-3	TRBJ1-4	.	.	CASSSLDARKEKLFF	TGTGCCAGCAGTTCTCTGGACGCTCGTAAGGAAAAACTGTTTTTT
TRBV5-4	TRBJ1-1	.	.	CASSSQGWNTEAFF	TGTGCCAGCAGCTCTCAGGGTTGGAACACTGAAGCTTTCTTT
TRBV28	TRBJ2-2	.	.	CASSRDNRDTGELFF	TGTGCCAGCAGCCGGGACAACCGAGACACCGGGGAGCTGTTTTTT
TRBV7-2	TRBJ2-7	once	TRBD2	CASSAQLAGGLYEQYF	TGTGCCAGCAGCGCTCAACTAGCGGGGGGTCTATACGAGCAGTACTTC
TRBV7-8	TRBJ1-1	.	.	CASSFPPGVAFF	TGTGCCAGCAGCTTCCCCCCAGGGGTAGCTTTCTTT
TRBV6-5	TRBJ1-2	.	.	CASSYGDSNYGYTF	TGTGCCAGCAGTTACGGAGACTCCAACTATGGCTACACCTTC
TRBV5-8	TRBJ1-5	.	.	CATTRVDSNQPQHF	TGTGCCACCACCCGGGTAGATAGCAATCAGCCCCAGCATTTT
TRBV30	TRBJ1-1	few	.	CAWRATTTPGSEAFF	TGTGCCTGGAGAGCTACTACGACACCGGGGTCTGAAGCTTTCTTT
TRBV7-9	TRBJ1-2	.	.	CASSPREDGGYTF	TGTGCCAGCAGCCCCCGGGAAGACGGAGGCTACACCTTC
TRBV7-3	TRBJ1-1	.	TRBD1	CASSPQGADTEAFF	TGTGCCAGCAGCCCACAGGGGGCGGACACTGAAGCTTTCTTT
TRBV30	TRBJ1-1	.	.	CALGRGTEAFF	TGTGCCCTGGGTCGGGGTACTGAAGCTTTCTTT
TRBV7-2	TRBJ2-2	.	.	CASSFTSTGELFF	TGTGCCAGCAGCTTCACCTCAACCGGGGAGCTGTTTTTT
TRBV7-9	TRBJ2-1	once	TRBD2	CASSFSGLAAGDEQFF	TGTGCCAGCAGTTTTTCCGGACTAGCAGCAGGCGATGAGCAGTTCTTC
TRBV2	TRBJ2-3	.	.	CASTDVDSASTDTQYF	TGTGCCAGCACCGATGTAGACTCCGCGAGCACAGATACGCAGTATTTT
TRBV5-1	TRBJ2-7	few	.	CASSLGRGAAYEQYF	TGCGCCAGCAGCTTGGGAAGGGGAGCAGCCTACGAGCAGTACTTC
TRBV5-1	TRBJ1-3	few	TRBD1	CASSLGDRGPLSGNTIYF	TGCGCCAGCAGCTTGGGGGACAGGGGGCCTCTCTCTGGAAACACCATATATTTT
TRBV30	TRBJ2-7	.	.	CAWSDYREQYF	TGTGCCTGGAGTGACTACAGGGAGCAGTACTTC